What follows describes a single T cell receptor (beta chain). The data were obtained in a study of blood T cells in healthy people across ages. Next came a second PCR, run for about 6 to 12 cycles, which used a sample-barcoded 5' primer along with a J-beta primer mix. Each cDNA was tagged by a template-switch adaptor containing 12 random nucleotides. TCRdb passed the 5' RACE reads through MiXCR, listing each CDR3 protein once. The sample lists 600,000 to 800,000 distinct CDR3 sequences, over 40% occurring once. Unmatched junction bases numbered 12, after V lost 6 bases and J lost 4 bases. This CDR3 has 16 residues. From germline, CDR1 is ENHRY and CDR2 SYGVKD.

This sequence joins TRBV10-3 and TRBJ1-1; 9 bases map to TRBD1. Sequencing input: blood. The sequence was collected from a woman aged 80 or older in good health. The CDR3 loop is CAIRGDRASWGTEAFF. CDR3 DNA sequence: TGTGCCATCAGGGGGGACAGGGCCTCTTGGGGCACTGAAGCTTTCTTT.